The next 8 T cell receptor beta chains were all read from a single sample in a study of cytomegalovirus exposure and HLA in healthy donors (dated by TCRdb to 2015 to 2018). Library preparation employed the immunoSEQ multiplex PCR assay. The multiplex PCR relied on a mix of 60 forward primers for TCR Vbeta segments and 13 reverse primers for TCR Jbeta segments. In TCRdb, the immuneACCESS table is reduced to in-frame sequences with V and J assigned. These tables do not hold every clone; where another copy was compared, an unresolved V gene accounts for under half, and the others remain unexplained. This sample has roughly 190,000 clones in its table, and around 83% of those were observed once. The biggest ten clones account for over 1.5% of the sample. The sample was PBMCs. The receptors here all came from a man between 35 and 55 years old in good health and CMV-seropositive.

The CDR3 nucleotides read TGTGCCAGCAGCCTCGACAGGCTTAATGAAAAACTGTTTTTT. Encoded protein: CASSLDRLNEKLFF. V usage is TRBV6-6 and J usage is TRBJ1-4, with a possible D match to TRBD1 (6 bases). Germline CDR1 MNHNY, CDR2 SVGAGI (reference sequence). This CDR3 is 14 amino acids long. The V gene lost 6 bases and the J gene lost 4 bases, with 12 bases spanning the gap.

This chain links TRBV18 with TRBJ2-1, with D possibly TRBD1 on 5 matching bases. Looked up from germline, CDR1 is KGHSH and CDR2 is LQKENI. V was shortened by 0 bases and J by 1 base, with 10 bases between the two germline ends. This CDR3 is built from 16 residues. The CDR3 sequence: CASSPPVRGSYNEQFF. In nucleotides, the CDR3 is TGTGCCAGCTCACCACCGGTTAGGGGTTCCTACAATGAGCAGTTCTTC.

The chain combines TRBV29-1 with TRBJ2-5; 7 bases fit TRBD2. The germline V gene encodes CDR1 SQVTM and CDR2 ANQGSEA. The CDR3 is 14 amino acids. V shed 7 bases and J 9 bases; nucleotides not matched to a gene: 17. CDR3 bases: TGCAGCGGATCCTGGAACGGGGGAGGGAGGGCCCAGTACTTC. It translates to CSGSWNGGGRAQYF. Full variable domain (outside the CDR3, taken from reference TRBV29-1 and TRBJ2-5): SAVISQKPSRDICQRGTSLTIQCQVDSQVTMMFWYRQQPGQSLTLIATANQGSEATYESGFVIDKFPISRPNLTFSTLTVSNMSPEDSSIYLCSGSWNGGGRAQYFGPGTRLLVL.

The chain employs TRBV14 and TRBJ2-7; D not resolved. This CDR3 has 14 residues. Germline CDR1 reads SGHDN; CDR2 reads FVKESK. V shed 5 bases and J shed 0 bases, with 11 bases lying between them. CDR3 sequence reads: CASSYSPGSYEQYF. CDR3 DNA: TGTGCCAGCAGCTACAGTCCCGGCTCCTACGAGCAGTACTTC.

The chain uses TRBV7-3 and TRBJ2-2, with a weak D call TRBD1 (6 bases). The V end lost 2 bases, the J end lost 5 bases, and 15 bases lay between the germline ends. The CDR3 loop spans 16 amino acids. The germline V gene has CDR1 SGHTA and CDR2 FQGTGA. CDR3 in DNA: TGTGCCAGCAGCTTACACCCGACAGGAGTGACCGGGGAGCTGTTTTTT. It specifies CASSLHPTGVTGELFF.

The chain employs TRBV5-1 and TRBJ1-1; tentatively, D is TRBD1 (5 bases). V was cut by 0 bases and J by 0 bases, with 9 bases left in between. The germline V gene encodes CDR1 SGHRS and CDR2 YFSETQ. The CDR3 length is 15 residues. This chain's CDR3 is CASSLEGRMNTEAFF. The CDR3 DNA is TGCGCCAGCAGCTTGGAGGGGCGCATGAACACTGAAGCTTTCTTT.

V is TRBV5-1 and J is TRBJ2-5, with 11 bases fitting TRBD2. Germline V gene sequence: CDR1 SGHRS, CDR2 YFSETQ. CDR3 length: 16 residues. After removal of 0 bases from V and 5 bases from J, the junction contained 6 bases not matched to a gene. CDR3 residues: CASSLGGLAGMETQYF. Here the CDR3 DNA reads TGCGCCAGCAGCTTGGGTGGACTAGCGGGTATGGAGACCCAGTACTTC.

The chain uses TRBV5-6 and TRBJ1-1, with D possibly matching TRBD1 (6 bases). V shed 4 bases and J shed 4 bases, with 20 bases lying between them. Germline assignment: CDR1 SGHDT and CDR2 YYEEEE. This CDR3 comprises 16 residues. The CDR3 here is CASSPGRRTAFTEAFF. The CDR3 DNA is TGTGCCAGCAGCCCGGGAAGAAGGACAGCCTTCACTGAAGCTTTCTTT.